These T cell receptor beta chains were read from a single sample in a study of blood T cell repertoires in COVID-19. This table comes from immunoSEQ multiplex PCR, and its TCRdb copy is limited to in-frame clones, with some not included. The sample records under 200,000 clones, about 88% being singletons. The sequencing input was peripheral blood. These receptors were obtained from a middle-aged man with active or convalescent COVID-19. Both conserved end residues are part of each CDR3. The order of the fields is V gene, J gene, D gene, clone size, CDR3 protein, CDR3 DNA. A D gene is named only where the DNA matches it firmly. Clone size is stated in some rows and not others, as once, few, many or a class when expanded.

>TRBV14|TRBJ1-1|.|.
CASSHGGGTEAFF
TGTGCCAGCAGCCATGGGGGGGGCACTGAAGCTTTCTTT
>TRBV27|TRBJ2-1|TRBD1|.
CASSLFQGAYNEQFF
TGTGCCAGCAGTTTATTTCAGGGGGCCTACAATGAGCAGTTCTTC
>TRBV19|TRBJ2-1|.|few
CASRAVAPRQGGPNEQFF
TGTGCCAGTAGGGCCGTAGCCCCCAGGCAGGGAGGACCTAATGAGCAGTTCTTC
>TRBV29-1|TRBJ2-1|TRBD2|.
CSSSGGGNEQFF
TGCAGCTCCAGCGGGGGTGGGAATGAGCAGTTCTTC
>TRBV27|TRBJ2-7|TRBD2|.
CASSFSIGGLAGRYEQYF
TGTGCCAGCAGTTTCTCCATCGGGGGACTAGCGGGGCGGTACGAGCAGTACTTC
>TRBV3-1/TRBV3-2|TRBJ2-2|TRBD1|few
CASSRLRGLGTGELFF
TGTGCCAGCAGCCGACTCAGGGGGCTAGGCACCGGGGAGCTGTTTTTT
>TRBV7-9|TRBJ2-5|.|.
CASSLTPPGGRSETQYF
TGTGCCAGCAGCTTAACCCCGCCCGGAGGGAGGTCGGAGACCCAGTACTTC
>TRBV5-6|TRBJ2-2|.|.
CASSLVQGGTGELFF
TGTGCCAGCAGCTTGGTTCAGGGTGGAACCGGGGAGCTGTTTTTT
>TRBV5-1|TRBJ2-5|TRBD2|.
CASSPRTTPTGGQYF
TGCGCCAGCAGCCCGAGGACGACCCCCACGGGGGGCCAGTACTTC
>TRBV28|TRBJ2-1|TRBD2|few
CASSGLAGGHNEQFF
TGTGCCAGCAGTGGGCTAGCGGGAGGCCACAATGAGCAGTTCTTC
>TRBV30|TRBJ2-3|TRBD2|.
CAWSSGGEADTQYF
TGTGCCTGGAGTTCGGGGGGAGAGGCAGATACGCAGTATTTT
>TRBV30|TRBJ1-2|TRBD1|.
CACYRGEGIRTF
TGTGCCTGTTACAGGGGAGAGGGGATTAGGACCTTC
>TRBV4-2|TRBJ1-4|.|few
CASSQGPATNEKLFF
TGTGCCAGCAGCCAGGGCCCTGCAACTAATGAAAAACTGTTTTTT
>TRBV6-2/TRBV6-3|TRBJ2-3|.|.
CASSYPPKLSSTDTQYF
TGTGCCAGCAGTTATCCTCCGAAGCTGTCCTCCACAGATACGCAGTATTTT
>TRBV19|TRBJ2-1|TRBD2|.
CASSPGSGGAIYNEQFF
TGTGCCAGTAGTCCCGGTAGCGGGGGGGCCATCTACAATGAGCAGTTCTTC
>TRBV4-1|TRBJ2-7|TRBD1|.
CASSQVPGQGIDEQYF
TGCGCCAGCAGCCAAGTCCCGGGACAGGGGATTGACGAGCAGTACTTC
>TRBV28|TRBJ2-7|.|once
CASSGRTGAYEQYF
TGTGCCAGCAGTGGGAGGACTGGAGCCTACGAGCAGTACTTC
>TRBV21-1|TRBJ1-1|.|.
CASSKDRTNTEAFF
TGTGCCAGCAGCAAGGACAGAACGAACACTGAAGCTTTCTTT
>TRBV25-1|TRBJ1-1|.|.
CASSPGGFVEAFF
TGTGCCAGCAGTCCGGGGGGCTTCGTTGAAGCTTTCTTT
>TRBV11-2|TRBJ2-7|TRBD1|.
CASSLVLGQGYEQYF
TGTGCCAGCAGCTTAGTGTTGGGACAGGGCTACGAGCAGTACTTC
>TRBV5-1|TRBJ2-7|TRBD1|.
CASSFDRAAREQYF
TGCGCCAGCAGCTTTGACAGGGCGGCCCGCGAGCAGTACTTC
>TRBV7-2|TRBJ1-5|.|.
CASSAGGQFNQPQHF
TGTGCCAGCAGCGCCGGGGGGCAGTTCAATCAGCCCCAGCATTTT
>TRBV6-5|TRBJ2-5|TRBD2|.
CASSYLAGQETQYF
TGTGCCAGCAGTTACCTAGCGGGCCAAGAGACCCAGTACTTC
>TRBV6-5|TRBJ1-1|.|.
CASTQGGEAFF
TGTGCCAGCACTCAGGGCGGTGAAGCTTTCTTT
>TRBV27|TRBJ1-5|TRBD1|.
CASRVDRGGNQPQHF
TGTGCCAGCAGGGTGGACAGGGGAGGCAATCAGCCCCAGCATTTT
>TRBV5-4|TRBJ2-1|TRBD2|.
CASRDLAGSYNEQFF
TGTGCCAGCAGGGACCTAGCGGGGTCCTACAATGAGCAGTTCTTC
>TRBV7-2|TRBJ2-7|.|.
CASSLNGYEQYF
TGTGCCAGCAGCTTAAACGGCTACGAGCAGTACTTC
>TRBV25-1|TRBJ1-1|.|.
CASSYTGQPAEAFF
TGTGCCAGCAGTTATACAGGGCAACCCGCTGAAGCTTTCTTT
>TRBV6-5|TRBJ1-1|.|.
CASSSGYTEAFF
TGTGCCAGCAGTTCAGGTTACACTGAAGCTTTCTTT
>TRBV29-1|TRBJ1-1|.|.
CSVENRNTEAFF
TGCAGCGTTGAGAATAGGAACACTGAAGCTTTCTTT
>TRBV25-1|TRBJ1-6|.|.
CASSDRQVNSPLHF
TGTGCCAGCAGTGATAGGCAGGTGAATTCACCCCTCCACTTT
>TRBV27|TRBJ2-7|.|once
CASRPDWAYEQYF
TGTGCCAGCCGCCCCGACTGGGCCTACGAGCAGTACTTC
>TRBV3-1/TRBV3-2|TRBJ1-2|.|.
CASSQAREGGYTF
TGTGCCAGCAGCCAAGCCAGGGAAGGCGGCTACACCTTC
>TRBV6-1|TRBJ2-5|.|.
CASSELSRGETQYF
TGTGCCAGCAGTGAACTGTCCCGAGGGGAGACCCAGTACTTC
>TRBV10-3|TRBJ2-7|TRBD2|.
CAISAGGDVYEQYF
TGTGCCATCAGTGCGGGGGGAGATGTCTACGAGCAGTACTTC
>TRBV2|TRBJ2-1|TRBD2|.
CASKPGLAGTGEQFF
TGTGCCAGCAAACCGGGACTAGCGGGAACCGGTGAGCAGTTCTTC
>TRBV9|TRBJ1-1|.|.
CASSFGQTNTEAFF
TGTGCCAGCAGCTTTGGACAGACGAACACTGAAGCTTTCTTT
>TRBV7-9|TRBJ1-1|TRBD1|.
CASSPGTGGNTEAFF
TGTGCCAGCAGCCCAGGGACAGGCGGTAACACTGAAGCTTTCTTT
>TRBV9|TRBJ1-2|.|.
CASSFQGTRDYTF
TGTGCCAGCAGCTTTCAGGGGACTAGAGACTACACCTTC
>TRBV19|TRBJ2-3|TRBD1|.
CASSIGSGTVTDTQYF
TGTGCCAGTAGTATAGGAAGTGGGACAGTCACAGATACGCAGTATTTT
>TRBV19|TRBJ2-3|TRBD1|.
CASSSRQGFGTDTQYF
TGTGCCAGTAGTTCCCGACAGGGATTCGGTACAGATACGCAGTATTTT
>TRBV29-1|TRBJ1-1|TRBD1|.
CSVYRGTEAFF
TGCAGCGTCTACAGGGGGACTGAAGCTTTCTTT
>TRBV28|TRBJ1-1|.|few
CASTRPGSGAFF
TGTGCCAGCACCCGTCCGGGCTCAGGGGCTTTCTTT
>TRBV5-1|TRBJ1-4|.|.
CASSYSGDGLFF
TGCGCCAGCAGCTATTCAGGGGATGGCCTGTTTTTT